These 22 T cell receptor beta chains were all obtained from the same sample, sequenced in a study of cytomegalovirus exposure and HLA in healthy donors. Libraries were prepared by immunoSEQ multiplex PCR; TCRdb keeps only in-frame clonotypes and omits some of them. Counted here are 90,000 to 110,000 clones, about 88% occurring once; the ten biggest clones make up 3% to 4%. Sequencing was done on a sample of PBMCs. The receptors come from a young woman in good health and CMV-seropositive.

The V and J genes are TRBV18 and TRBJ1-2; 11 nucleotides line up with TRBD1. The CDR3 runs to 14 residues. J gave up 8 bases and V 5 bases, and 7 bases lay outside the gene matches. Per the germline V gene, CDR1 is KGHSH and CDR2 is LQKENI. This CDR3 is CASSSLGQGEGYTF. For the CDR3, the DNA is TGTGCCAGCTCATCCTTGGGACAGGGGGAAGGCTACACCTTC. Full variable domain (missing parts from reference TRBV18 and TRBJ1-2): NAGVMQNPRHLVRRRGQEARLRCSPMKGHSHVYWYRQLPEEGLKFMVYLQKENIIDESGMPKERFSAEFPKEGPSILRIQQVVRGDSAAYFCASSSLGQGEGYTFGSGTRLTVV.

The genes are TRBV5-1 and TRBJ2-7, with 7 bases aligning to TRBD1. The V gene's germline CDR1 is SGHRS and CDR2 YFSETQ. This CDR3 is built from 15 residues. The J segment lost 1 base and the V segment lost 1 base, leaving 5 bases of the junction unmatched. CDR3 region: CASSLLPGQSYEQYF. As DNA, the CDR3 is TGCGCCAGCAGCTTGTTACCGGGACAGTCCTACGAGCAGTACTTC.

The chain is built from TRBV7-3 and TRBJ2-2; D unresolved. The CDR3 covers 13 residues. Trimming took 1 base from V and 5 from J, leaving 5 bases between them. The germline CDR1 and CDR2 sequences are SGHTA and FQGTGA. The CDR3 DNA follows: TGTGCCAGCAGCTTAATAGAAACCGGGGAGCTGTTTTTT. It encodes CASSLIETGELFF.

The chain carries TRBV10-3 and TRBJ2-1; D perhaps matches TRBD1 (6 bases). The CDR3 is 13 amino acids. With 6 bases removed from V and 5 bases from J, the gap between germline ends came to 11 bases. The germline CDR1 and CDR2 sequences are ENHRY and SYGVKD. CDR3 protein: CAISPDRNNEQFF. CDR3 in DNA: TGTGCCATCAGCCCGGACAGAAACAATGAGCAGTTCTTC.

The CDR3 region has the DNA TGTGCCAGCAGCCCGAGTCTAGCGGCTAGGACCCAGTACTTC. It translates to CASSPSLAARTQYF. This chain uses TRBV7-6 with TRBJ2-5, with 7 bases lining up with TRBD2. The trim removed 5 bases at V and 7 bases at J, leaving 10 bases unmatched. The germline V gene has CDR1 SGHVS and CDR2 FNYEAQ. CDR3 size: 14 residues.

The chain uses TRBV29-1 and TRBJ2-2; D gene uncertain. V lost 5 bases, J lost 3 bases, and 13 bases lay in between. The CDR3 sequence is 14 residues long. Germline loops: CDR1 SQVTM, CDR2 ANQGSEA. The CDR3 coding sequence is TGCAGCGTTCGGCCTTACCGGGACACCGGGGAGCTGTTTTTT. This sequence encodes CSVRPYRDTGELFF.

Only one count was recorded for this clone. This chain connects TRBV28 to TRBJ2-6; D ambiguous. The CDR3 contains 15 residues. The germline gives CDR1 MDHEN, CDR2 SYDVKM. The V end was cut by 2 bases, the J end by 2 bases, with 7 bases between. Here the CDR3 DNA reads TGTGCCAGCAGTTTAGGTCAGGCTGGGGCCAACGTCCTGACTTTC. Translated: CASSLGQAGANVLTF.

This chain links TRBV13 with TRBJ2-1; TRBD2 matches at 8 bases. The germline V gene has CDR1 PRHDT and CDR2 FYEKMQ (reference sequence). The CDR3 runs 16 residues. V trimming: 4 bases; J trimming: 10 bases; junction bases outside the gene matches: 15. The CDR3 reads CASSSAAWTSRAEQFF. The CDR3 coding sequence is TGTGCCAGCAGCTCTGCGGCCTGGACTAGCCGGGCCGAGCAGTTCTTC. Full variable domain (outside the CDR3, taken from reference TRBV13 and TRBJ2-1): AAGVIQSPRHLIKEKRETATLKCYPIPRHDTVYWYQQGPGQDPQFLISFYEKMQSDKGSIPDRFSAQQFSDYHSELNMSSLELGDSALYFCASSSAAWTSRAEQFFGPGTRLTVL.

The chain has TRBV18 and TRBJ2-5; 8 bases match TRBD1. V dropped 3 bases and J dropped 7; count of bases not matched to a gene: 10. The CDR3 covers 15 residues. The germline CDR1 and CDR2 sequences are KGHSH and LQKENI. CDR3 residues: CASSPITGGLVTQYF. The CDR3 DNA sequence: TGTGCCAGCTCACCGATTACAGGGGGACTGGTGACCCAGTACTTC.

As for this clone: The germline gene is not matched at one end of the junction; a read error may be the cause. J is TRBJ2-3 and V is TRBV5-6; 7 nucleotides align to TRBD2. Germline V gene sequence: CDR1 SGHDT, CDR2 YYEEEE. This CDR3 region has 16 residues. CDR3 sequence: CTSSFRLAAQTDTQYF. The CDR3 nucleotides are TGTACCAGCAGCTTCCGTCTAGCGGCCCAGACAGATACGCAGTATTTT.

The chain employs TRBV4-1 and TRBJ2-5; D may be TRBD1 (6 bases). The CDR3 is 14 residues long. The V end lost 4 bases, the J end lost 4 bases, and 13 bases lay between the germline ends. Germline V lookup: CDR1 MGHRA, CDR2 YSYEKL. In nucleotides, the CDR3 is TGCGCCAGCAGCCTACAGGGATCGTTAGAGACCCAGTACTTC. Translation: CASSLQGSLETQYF.

The table lists this clone with a few counts. The chain recombines TRBV10-3 with TRBJ2-7; 10 bases match TRBD1. Germline CDR1 and CDR2: ENHRY and SYGVKD. This CDR3 has 13 residues. Trimming removed 7 bases from V and 4 bases from J; junction bases left unmatched: 4. CDR3 sequence (DNA): TGTGCCATCACCTGGGACAGGGGTTACGAGCAGTACTTC. This gives the protein CAITWDRGYEQYF.

The table lists this clone with a count of one. The rearrangement uses TRBV30 and TRBJ2-7, with D perhaps matching TRBD1 (5 bases). With 3 bases removed from V and 5 bases from J, the gap between germline ends came to 14 bases. Germline V gene data show CDR1 as GTSNPN and CDR2 as SVGIG (reference sequence). This CDR3 is 13 amino acids long. This chain's CDR3 is CAWRLITGHEQYF. CDR3 nucleotides: TGTGCCTGGAGGTTGATAACAGGCCACGAGCAGTACTTC.

The chain joins TRBV21-1 to TRBJ1-5; the table's D call TRBD1 went unverified against the DNA. TRBV21-1 constitutes a pseudogene. This CDR3 contains 16 residues. This chain's CDR3 is CASSGRIHWHHQPQHF. The CDR3 DNA reads as TGTGCCAGCAGCGGGCGCATACATTGGCATCATCAGCCCCAGCATTTT.

The chain combines TRBV6-6 with TRBJ2-1, with TRBD2 as a possible D gene (6 bases). Trimming took 5 bases from V and 10 from J, leaving 12 bases between them. The CDR3 sequence is 12 residues long. Germline assignment: CDR1 MNHNY and CDR2 SVGAGI (reference sequence). The CDR3 sequence: CASSISREEQFF. CDR3 sequence (DNA): TGTGCCAGCAGTATTTCCCGGGAGGAGCAGTTCTTC.

The DNA of the CDR3 is TGTGCCAGCAGCGAGCGGGAGGGAGAGACCCAGTACTTC. Protein product: CASSEREGETQYF. This chain uses TRBV7-9 with TRBJ2-5; 10 bases match TRBD2. V lost 5 bases to trimming and J lost 4 bases; unmatched junction nucleotides: 1. CDR1 SEHNR and CDR2 FQNEAQ come from the germline V gene (reference sequence). CDR3 size: 13 residues.

Only a few counts were recorded for this clone. This chain connects TRBV5-4 to TRBJ2-7, with 12 bases lining up with TRBD2. Germline V gene lookup returns CDR1 SGHNT and CDR2 YYREEE (reference sequence). The CDR3 loop spans 15 amino acids. With 4 bases clipped from V and 7 bases from J, the junction kept 9 bases outside the gene matches. CDR3 nucleotides: TGTGCCAGCAGCCCCTCTAGCGGGGGGGCAAGGGAGCAGTACTTC. It encodes CASSPSSGGAREQYF. Supplemented by reference TRBV5-4 and TRBJ2-7, the full variable domain reads ETGVTQSPTHLIKTRGQQVTLRCSSQSGHNTVSWYQQALGQGPQFIFQYYREEENGRGNFPPRFSGLQFPNYSSELNVNALELDDSALYLCASSPSSGGAREQYFGPGTRLTVT.

The CDR3: CAISEHQGAVSNQPQHF. The CDR3 nucleotides read TGTGCCATCAGTGAGCATCAGGGGGCGGTCAGCAATCAGCCCCAGCATTTT. The chain employs TRBV10-3 and TRBJ1-5; TRBD1 aligns across 8 bases. CDR3 length equals 17 residues. Germline loops: CDR1 ENHRY, CDR2 SYGVKD. The V segment lost 2 bases and the J segment 1 base; nucleotides outside the gene matches: 7.

The V and J genes are TRBV11-2 and TRBJ2-4, with 8 bases matching TRBD1. This CDR3 region has 15 residues. Trimming took 7 bases from V and 4 from J; bases not matched to a gene: 9. Germline lookup yields CDR1 SGHAT and CDR2 FQNNGV. Here the CDR3 reads CASNNVGQGKNIQYF. The DNA for the CDR3 is TGTGCCAGCAACAACGTCGGACAGGGAAAAAACATTCAGTACTTC.

V usage is TRBV27 and J usage is TRBJ1-1; D call uncertain. V lost 6 bases and J 1 base, leaving 15 bases between the germline ends. From germline, CDR1 is MNHEY and CDR2 SMNVEV (reference sequence). The CDR3 is 15 amino acids. The CDR3 loop reads CASSSGSVGNTEAFF. CDR3 coding DNA: TGTGCCAGCAGCTCCGGGTCGGTAGGGAACACTGAAGCTTTCTTT.

V is TRBV19 and J is TRBJ1-5, with D uncertain. V lost 7 bases, J lost 7 bases, and 17 bases lay in between. CDR1 and CDR2 from the germline V gene are LNHDA and SQIVND (reference sequence). The CDR3 has 14 residues. The CDR3 reads CASTPPDLGQPQHF. The CDR3 DNA is TGTGCCAGTACCCCACCGGACTTGGGACAGCCCCAGCATTTT.

The chain employs TRBV4-1 and TRBJ2-1; perhaps TRBD1 as D (5 bases). V lost 4 bases and J lost 8, with 6 bases in between. Germline values: CDR1 MGHRA, CDR2 YSYEKL. This CDR3 is 11 amino acids long. The CDR3 DNA reads TGCGCCAGCAGCCGGGGCCATGAGCAGTTCTTC. The encoded protein is CASSRGHEQFF.